Detailed here is one T cell receptor beta chain. Its antigen is still unknown. Per the original methods: Junction-only sequences without quality scores came from ImmunoSEQ, so filtering differed. Produced via immunoSEQ multiplex PCR; TCRdb's table is partial and in-frame only. The V and J calls and clone size come from that table; D and trimming were worked out from the DNA. The sample includes about 680,000 clones, around 73% of them seen just once. The data originate from a study of shared clonotypes between healthy human individuals. Study-wide results and caveats: Sharing across a handful of donors was seen in roughly 5.2% of naive CD4 clonotypes. Apart from blood, nothing was sampled; tissue repertoires likely differ.

The CDR3 runs 15 residues. Trimming took 5 bases from V and 7 from J, leaving 21 bases between them. Germline assignment: CDR1 SEHNR and CDR2 FQNEAQ (reference sequence). What was sequenced was memory CD4+ T cells sorted from blood. The subset here: CD45RA-negative fraction. The V and J genes are TRBV7-9 and TRBJ2-7; D unresolved. This TCR derives from a woman aged 25 to 39 in good health. The CDR3 is CASSPSGTTVWEQYF. The CDR3 DNA follows: TGTGCCAGCAGCCCCTCGGGCACGACCGTGTGGGAGCAGTACTTC.